Below, 10 T cell receptor beta chains from the same sample are listed, as sequenced in a study of beta chain features in type 1 diabetes. The entirety of the isolated RNA underwent reverse transcription, so expressed TCRB transcripts were sequenced. TCRdb's copy holds only in-frame clones and misses some; the assay was immunoSEQ multiplex PCR. The profile covers roughly 400,000 clones, with about 16% appearing a single time and about 0.02% taken by the ten largest. Material: naive CD4+ T cells from blood. The receptors come from a woman between 18 and 29 years old in good health.

This clone was seen only a few times. This sequence joins TRBV7-8 and TRBJ2-7; 8 bases agree with TRBD2. In germline, CDR1 is SGHVS, CDR2 FQNEAQ. After removal of 5 bases from V and 12 bases from J, the junction contained 12 bases not matched to a gene. The CDR3 is 13 amino acids. The CDR3 spells CASSPSGGRSRYF. The CDR3 nucleotides are TGTGCCAGCAGCCCCTCGGGGGGGCGAAGCAGGTACTTC.

This clone was seen only a few times. The V call is TRBV4-2, the J call TRBJ1-1, with D possibly TRBD1 on 6 matching bases. The ends were cut back, 0 bases at V and 2 bases at J, with 13 bases in the middle. The CDR3 sequence is 16 residues long. CDR1 and CDR2 (germline): LGHNA, YNFKEQ. This CDR3 reads CASSQDLTRGNTEAFF. For the CDR3, the DNA is TGTGCCAGCAGCCAAGATTTGACCAGGGGAAACACTGAAGCTTTCTTT.

Note on this clone: Other DNA sequences in this sample translate to the same CDR3. The chain combines TRBV28 with TRBJ2-1, with 7 bases aligning to TRBD2. The CDR3 has 15 amino acids. The germline V gene encodes CDR1 MDHEN and CDR2 SYDVKM. V was clipped by 3 bases and J by 0 bases; unmatched bases: 2. The CDR3 sequence: CASSLGGSSYNEQFF. The DNA of the CDR3 is TGTGCCAGCAGTTTGGGCGGGAGCTCCTACAATGAGCAGTTCTTC.

The chain combines TRBV27 with TRBJ2-3, with TRBD1 matching over 7 bases. Germline-derived CDR1 and CDR2 are MNHEY and SMNVEV (reference sequence). Germline trimming cut 6 bases from V and 2 bases from J; bases unmatched to any gene: 8. The CDR3 totals 15 residues. Here the CDR3 reads CASRIRTGHTDTQYF. The CDR3 bases are TGTGCCAGCAGGATAAGGACAGGACACACAGATACGCAGTATTTT.

The chain has TRBV28 and TRBJ2-1, with TRBD1 matching 8 bases. The CDR3 covers 12 residues. With 7 bases clipped from V and 16 bases from J, the junction kept 12 bases outside the gene matches. CDR1 is MDHEN and CDR2 is SYDVKM in the germline V gene. The CDR3 nucleotides read TGTGCCAGCACCTCCCGGACAGGGAAGCCTTTCTTC. This encodes CASTSRTGKPFF.

The chain couples TRBV6-1 to TRBJ2-3; D uncertain. The germline CDR1 and CDR2 sequences are MNHNS and SASEGT. CDR3 length: 15 amino acids. The germline V and J ends were trimmed by 3 bases and 0 bases, with 10 bases remaining between them. This chain's CDR3 is CASSDGWQSTDTQYF. In nucleotides, the CDR3 is TGTGCCAGCAGTGATGGTTGGCAGAGCACAGATACGCAGTATTTT.

The V and J genes are TRBV28 and TRBJ2-5; 8 bases map to TRBD1. The CDR3 is made up of 13 amino acids. The ends lost 5 bases at V and 4 bases at J; junction bases unmatched: 3. Germline V gene sequence: CDR1 MDHEN, CDR2 SYDVKM. The CDR3 DNA reads TGTGCCAGCAGTCCCCAGGGGGCAGAGACCCAGTACTTC. Its protein product is CASSPQGAETQYF.

The chain couples TRBV28 to TRBJ2-4; 7 nucleotides agree with TRBD1. This CDR3 region has 11 residues. With V trimmed by 3 bases and J by 15 bases, 5 bases remained unmatched. Germline V gives CDR1 MDHEN, CDR2 SYDVKM. The CDR3 loop reads CASSLTGNWYF. The DNA of the CDR3 is TGTGCCAGCAGTTTGACAGGGAATTGGTACTTC.

This clone occurred a few times. The chain links TRBV7-2 to TRBJ1-1; D call uncertain. The germline V gene has CDR1 SGHTA and CDR2 FQGNSA. V was clipped by 1 base and J by 8 bases, with 14 bases between them. The CDR3 consists of 14 residues. In DNA, the CDR3 is TGTGCCAGCAGCTTAGGACTCCCCAGTCAGGAAGCTTTCTTT. Its protein product is CASSLGLPSQEAFF.

The CDR3 sequence is CASRGLAESSYEQYF. In nucleotides, the CDR3 is TGTGCCAGCAGGGGACTAGCGGAGAGCTCCTACGAGCAGTACTTC. The V and J genes are TRBV6-5 and TRBJ2-7; TRBD2 matches 11 bases. The ends lost 6 bases at V and 0 bases at J; junction bases unmatched: 4. CDR1 is MNHEY, CDR2 SVGAGI, per germline. The CDR3 has 15 amino acids.